The entry below describes one T cell receptor (beta chain). CDR1 is SGHDT and CDR2 is YYEEEE in the germline V gene. The CDR3 runs to 15 residues. J lost 5 bases, V lost 4 bases, and 10 bases had no gene match. Measured with immunoSEQ multiplex PCR; TCRdb has only the in-frame clones, and not every one. The sample includes about 70,000 clones, 75% to 95% seen only once; the top ten take 2.3%. The data stem from a study of T cell changes during pregnancy in multiple sclerosis. The source of this sequence is a female donor with multiple sclerosis, enrolled in a pregnancy study. The sequencing here drew on peripheral blood, taken in the first trimester of pregnancy. V usage is TRBV5-6 and J usage is TRBJ1-1, with 8 bases aligning to TRBD1. The CDR3, as DNA: TGTGCCAGCAGCCCTCTCCACAGGGGGATAACTGAAGCTTTCTTT. This sequence encodes CASSPLHRGITEAFF.